This T cell receptor (beta chain) was sequenced during a study of T cells in localized non-small cell lung cancer. The CDR3 length is 13 residues. With 5 bases removed from V and 4 bases from J, the gap between germline ends came to 11 bases. Germline assignment: CDR1 LNHDA and CDR2 SQIVND (reference sequence). Whole-study findings and limits: Uninvolved adjacent lung, not tumor, had the highest T cell clonality. One tumor region alone was sequenced, and heterogeneity therefore remains possible.

Produced via immunoSEQ multiplex PCR; TCRdb's table is partial and in-frame only. The sample lists about 2,300 clones, about 43% occurring once. Points on this clone: The target antigen is unknown.

The chain employs TRBV19 and TRBJ1-2, with D possibly TRBD1 on 5 matching bases. This specimen consisted of lung tumor tissue, obtained before any cancer treatment. The sequence was collected from a male donor aged 60 or older with stage II squamous cell lung carcinoma. CDR3 DNA: TGTGCCAGTAGTGTCCCAGGGCCCTATGGCTACACCTTC. Its translation is CASSVPGPYGYTF.